The sequence of this TCR beta chain was determined in a study of Ad26.COV2.S vaccination and SARS-CoV-2 variants. In the study overall: The COV1001 Ad26.COV2.S trial arm included the donor.

Sequenced by immunoSEQ multiplex PCR; TCRdb stores in-frame clones only, minus some. In the table there are about 350,000 clones, more than 75% of which are singletons. Germline CDR1 WNHNN, CDR2 SYGVQD (reference sequence). The CDR3 totals 15 residues. Losses at the gene ends were 4 bases for V and 2 bases for J; bases not matched to a gene: 5. Stated treatment: roughly 19 received Ad26.COV2.S at low or high dose, single or two shots; five or six received placebo; per-sample allocation not given. Vaccine and placebo recipients were sampled on day 63 after the first injection. This clonotype was sampled from a person aged 18-65 years who received the Ad26.COV2.S COVID-19 vaccine or a placebo. Here the sequenced sample was peripheral blood, taken in a trial of Ad26.COV2.S vaccine versus placebo. The chain combines TRBV10-1 with TRBJ2-1, with TRBD1 matching 7 bases. CDR3 nucleotide sequence: TGCGCCAGCAGTGGGACGACAGGGCCCTACAATGAGCAGTTCTTC. Protein: CASSGTTGPYNEQFF.